This T cell receptor (beta chain) originates from a study of T cells expressing NK-cell markers. Turning to the study itself: Sorted CD3+CD56-NKG2C+, CD3+CD56+NKG2C+ and CD3+CD56+NKG2C- T cells supplied the TCR beta repertoires. HCMV seropositivity characterized most of the eight sequenced donors, and seronegativity one.

With the 5' RACE reads reprocessed, TCRdb shows one record per CDR3 protein and no DNA. Here the sample table reports 150,000 or so distinct CDR3 sequences. Study-wide results and limits: The study found these clonotypes also leading the CD3+CD56-NKG2C+ fraction in a handful of donors. Of CD8+ T cells, about 1.0-8% belonged to dominant NKG2C+ clonotypes in several donors.

On this clonotype itself: The antigen is not known.

From germline, CDR1 is MGHRA and CDR2 YSYEKL. The CDR3 covers 13 residues. The sequenced material came from blood T cells: a sorted CD56 or NKG2C T cell subset, CD4+ or CD8+ T cells, or bulk PBMC T cells (not recorded which). This sequence originates from a woman aged 45-65 years in good health. This chain joins TRBV4-1 and TRBJ2-3; TCRdb returns TRBD1, unconfirmable since there is no DNA. Here the CDR3 reads CASSLGQSDTQYF.